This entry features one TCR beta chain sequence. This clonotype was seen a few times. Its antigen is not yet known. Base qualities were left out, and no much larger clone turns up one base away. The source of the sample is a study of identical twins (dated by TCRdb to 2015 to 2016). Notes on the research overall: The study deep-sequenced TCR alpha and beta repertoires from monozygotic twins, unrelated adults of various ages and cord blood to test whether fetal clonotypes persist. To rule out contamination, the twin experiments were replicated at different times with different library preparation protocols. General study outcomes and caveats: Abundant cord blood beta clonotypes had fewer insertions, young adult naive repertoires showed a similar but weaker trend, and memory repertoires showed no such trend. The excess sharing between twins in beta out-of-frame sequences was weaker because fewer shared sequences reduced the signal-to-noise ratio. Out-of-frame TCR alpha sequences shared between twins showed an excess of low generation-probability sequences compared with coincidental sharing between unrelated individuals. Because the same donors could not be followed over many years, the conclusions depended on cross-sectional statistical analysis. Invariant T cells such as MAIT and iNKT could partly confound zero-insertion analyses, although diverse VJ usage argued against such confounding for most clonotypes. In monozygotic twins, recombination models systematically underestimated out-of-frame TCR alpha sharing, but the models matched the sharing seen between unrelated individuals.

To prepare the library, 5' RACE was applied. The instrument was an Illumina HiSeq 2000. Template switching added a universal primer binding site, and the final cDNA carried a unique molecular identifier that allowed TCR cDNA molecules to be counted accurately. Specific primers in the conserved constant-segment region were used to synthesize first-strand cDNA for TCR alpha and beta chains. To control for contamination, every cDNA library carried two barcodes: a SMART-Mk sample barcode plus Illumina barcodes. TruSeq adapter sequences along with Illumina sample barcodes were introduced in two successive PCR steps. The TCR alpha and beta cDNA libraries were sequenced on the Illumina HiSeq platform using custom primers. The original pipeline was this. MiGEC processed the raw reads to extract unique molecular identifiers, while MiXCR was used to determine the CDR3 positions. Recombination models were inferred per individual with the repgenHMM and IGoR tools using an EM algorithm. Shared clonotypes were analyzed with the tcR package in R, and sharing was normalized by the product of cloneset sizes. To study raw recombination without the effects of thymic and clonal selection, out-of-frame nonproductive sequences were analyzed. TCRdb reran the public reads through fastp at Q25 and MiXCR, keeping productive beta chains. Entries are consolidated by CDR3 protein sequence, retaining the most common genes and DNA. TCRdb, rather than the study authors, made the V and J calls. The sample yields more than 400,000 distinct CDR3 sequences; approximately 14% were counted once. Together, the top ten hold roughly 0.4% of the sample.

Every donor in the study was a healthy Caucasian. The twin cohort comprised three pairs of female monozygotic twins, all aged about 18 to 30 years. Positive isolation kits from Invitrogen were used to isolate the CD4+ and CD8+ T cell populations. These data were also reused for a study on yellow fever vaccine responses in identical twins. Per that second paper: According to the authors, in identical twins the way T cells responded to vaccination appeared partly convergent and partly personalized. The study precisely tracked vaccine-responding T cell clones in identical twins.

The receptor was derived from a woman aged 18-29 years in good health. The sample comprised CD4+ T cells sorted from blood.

The CDR3: CASSLHGRVNTEAFF. The bases are TGTGCCAGCAGTTTACACGGCAGGGTGAACACTGAAGCTTTCTTT. The chain employs TRBV28 and TRBJ1-1, and possibly TRBD1, on 5 matching bases. The junction shows trimming of 2 bases on V and 0 bases on J, plus 10 bases between the germline ends. Per the germline V gene, MDHEN is the CDR1 and SYDVKM is the CDR2. Taken from cysteine to phenylalanine, the CDR3 has 15 residues. Only CDR3 DNA is held: 45 bases, read in frame from base 1.